A single sample gave rise to the 32 T cell receptor beta chains below, sequenced in a study of glioma-infiltrating T cells after dendritic cell vaccination (dated by TCRdb to the mid-2010s). Library method: the immunoSEQ multiplex PCR assay. TCRdb holds this immuneACCESS table with in-frame rearrangements only. Some clones are missing; in checked studies, unresolved V genes explain under half, and the rest has no known cause. The sample includes over 55,000 clones, with 81% observed a single time. Less than 8% of the sample comes from the top ten. The material was blood, obtained before dendritic cell vaccination. These receptors were collected from a human donor with glioblastoma.

This chain uses TRBV5-1 with TRBJ1-3; no firm D call. Trimming removed 0 bases at V and 0 bases at J, with 13 bases between. The CDR3 is 17 amino acids. The germline CDR1 and CDR2 sequences are SGHRS and YFSETQ. CDR3: CASSLADNSHSGNTIYF. The CDR3 DNA reads as TGCGCCAGCAGCTTGGCCGATAACTCCCACTCTGGAAACACCATATATTTT.

This clone has a single count. This chain links TRBV19 with TRBJ2-1; TRBD2 is a possible D gene (5 bases). V dropped 1 base and J dropped 6 bases, with 13 bases sitting between them. Looked up from germline, CDR1 is LNHDA and CDR2 is SQIVND (reference sequence). This CDR3 has 15 residues. DNA of the CDR3: TGTGCCAGTAGTATAGGCGGGCCCGGGGTCAATGAGCAGTTCTTC. Residues: CASSIGGPGVNEQFF.

The chain links TRBV11-2 to TRBJ2-7, with D maybe TRBD1 (6 bases). Germline assignment: CDR1 SGHAT and CDR2 FQNNGV. The CDR3 is made up of 14 amino acids. Trimming pared 1 base from V and 4 bases from J, leaving 11 bases between. CDR3 sequence reads: CASSLVTGIYEQYF. CDR3 DNA sequence: TGTGCCAGCAGCTTAGTTACAGGGATTTACGAGCAGTACTTC.

The chain recombines TRBV15 with TRBJ2-4; TRBD2 matches at 9 bases. Germline loops: CDR1 LNHNV, CDR2 YYDKDF (reference sequence). With V trimmed by 0 bases and J by 7 bases, 7 bases remained unmatched. The CDR3 runs 16 residues. The CDR3, as DNA: TGTGCCACCAGCAGAGATGGGGTAGCGGGGGTGAACATTCAGTACTTC. Protein sequence: CATSRDGVAGVNIQYF.

J is TRBJ2-1 and V is TRBV7-6; TRBD1 might be the D (5 bases). The CDR3 has 13 residues. The V gene's germline CDR1 is SGHVS and CDR2 FNYEAQ. The V end lost 2 bases, the J end lost 9 bases, and 11 bases lay between the germline ends. For the CDR3, the DNA is TGTGCCAGCAGCTTAAGGGGAAGGGCTGAGCAGTTCTTC. It is translated as CASSLRGRAEQFF.

This clone was found a few times. A much bigger clone sits one base away, suggesting this may be a read error. This sequence joins TRBV5-6 and TRBJ2-5, with 9 bases lining up with TRBD1. Germline V gene lookup returns CDR1 SGHDT and CDR2 YYEEEE. Trimming took 4 bases from V and 5 from J; bases not matched to a gene: 12. CDR3 length: 16 amino acids. This chain's CDR3 is CASSQALDRGWETQYF. The CDR3 coding sequence is TGTGCCAGCAGCCAGGCCCTGGACAGGGGATGGGAGACCCAGTACTTC.

The J gene is TRBJ1-1, the V gene TRBV5-1; D is unresolved. V was clipped by 4 bases and J by 5 bases, with 12 bases between them. CDR3 length equals 13 residues. Germline assignment: CDR1 SGHRS and CDR2 YFSETQ. CDR3: CASSPPPSTEAFF. The CDR3 DNA follows: TGCGCCAGCAGCCCCCCCCCGAGTACTGAAGCTTTCTTT.

V is TRBV19 and J is TRBJ1-5, with D possibly being TRBD1 (5 bases). V lost 4 bases, J lost 7 bases, and 11 bases lay in between. The CDR3 contains 13 residues. The germline V gene has CDR1 LNHDA and CDR2 SQIVND (reference sequence). The CDR3 region has the DNA TGTGCCAGTAGTACAGGGCTAGGGCAGCCCCAGCATTTT. This sequence encodes CASSTGLGQPQHF.

This chain uses TRBV4-2 with TRBJ1-4; TRBD1 is a possible D gene (6 bases). The CDR3 is 16 residues long. The germline V and J ends were trimmed by 1 base and 6 bases, with 15 bases remaining between them. The germline V gene encodes CDR1 LGHNA and CDR2 YNFKEQ. The CDR3 spells CASSQVQGTIDEKLFF. CDR3 sequence (DNA): TGTGCCAGCAGCCAAGTTCAGGGGACCATCGATGAAAAACTGTTTTTT.

V usage is TRBV7-6 and J usage is TRBJ1-5, with TRBD1 as a possible D gene (5 bases). This CDR3 contains 15 residues. Germline CDR1 is SGHVS and CDR2 is FNYEAQ. Trimming removed 2 bases from V and 4 bases from J, with 12 bases in between. CDR3 sequence: CASSLYGGGNQPQHF. Here the CDR3 DNA reads TGTGCCAGCAGCTTATACGGGGGTGGTAATCAGCCCCAGCATTTT.

The V and J genes are TRBV7-3 and TRBJ1-5; tentatively, D is TRBD1 (5 bases). The CDR3 spans 14 residues. Trimming removed 2 bases at V and 6 bases at J, with 11 bases between. Germline V gene sequence: CDR1 SGHTA, CDR2 FQGTGA. In DNA, the CDR3 is TGTGCCAGCAGCTTAGACGGCGGGGGTCAGCCCCAGCATTTT. It translates to CASSLDGGGQPQHF.

The gene calls are TRBV29-1 and TRBJ1-2; 9 nucleotides line up with TRBD1. CDR1 is SQVTM and CDR2 is ANQGSEA in the germline V gene. The CDR3 is 13 residues long. V lost 5 bases to trimming and J lost 9 bases; unmatched junction nucleotides: 10. The CDR3 DNA is TGCAGCGTTAATCCGGGACAGGGTGGTAGCTACACCTTC. It codes for CSVNPGQGGSYTF.

The chain has TRBV2 and TRBJ1-6; 8 nucleotides line up with TRBD1. In germline, CDR1 is SNHLY, CDR2 FYNNEI. This CDR3 is 15 amino acids long. V was pared by 8 bases and J by 9 bases, with 12 bases of the junction left unmatched. CDR3 bases: TGTGCCAGCGGGGTCCAGACAGGGGAACGTTCACCCCTCCACTTT. It codes for CASGVQTGERSPLHF.

V is TRBV4-1 and J is TRBJ2-7; 8 bases are a match to TRBD1. The CDR3 is 13 residues long. CDR1 is MGHRA, CDR2 YSYEKL, per germline. V was pared by 6 bases and J by 5 bases, with 6 bases of the junction left unmatched. The chain's CDR3 is CASSPDREDEQYF. Here the CDR3 DNA reads TGCGCCAGCAGTCCGGACAGGGAGGACGAGCAGTACTTC.

The genes are TRBV25-1 and TRBJ1-1; D not resolved. Looked up from germline, CDR1 is MGHDK and CDR2 is SYGVNS. V was shortened by 1 base and J by 5 bases, with 14 bases between the two germline ends. This CDR3 has 15 residues. The CDR3 here is CASSESLGSGTEAFF. DNA of the CDR3: TGTGCCAGCAGTGAATCTTTGGGCTCTGGGACTGAAGCTTTCTTT.

This clone appeared a few times. This rearrangement joins TRBV9 to TRBJ1-6, with TRBD1 as a possible D gene (5 bases). CDR3 length: 14 amino acids. The V and J ends lost 4 bases and 9 bases respectively, with 14 bases between them. Per the germline V gene, CDR1 is SGDLS and CDR2 is YYNGEE. Written as DNA, the CDR3 is TGTGCCAGCAGCCAATTACAGGAAATTTCACCCCTCCACTTT. This codes for CASSQLQEISPLHF. Together with reference TRBV9 and TRBJ1-6, the CDR3 gives the full variable domain: DSGVTQTPKHLITATGQRVTLRCSPRSGDLSVYWYQQSLDQGLQFLIQYYNGEERAKGNILERFSAQQFPDLHSELNLSSLELGDSALYFCASSQLQEISPLHFGNGTRLTVT.

This clone occurred once. The CDR3 nucleotides are TGTGCCAGCAGTTACGAGGGACATAACACTGAAGCTTTCTTT. Protein product: CASSYEGHNTEAFF. The chain employs TRBV6-6 and TRBJ1-1, with D possibly matching TRBD1 (6 bases). Looked up from germline, CDR1 is MNHNY and CDR2 is SVGAGI (reference sequence). There are 14 residues in the CDR3. V gave up 2 bases and J gave up 2 bases, with 9 bases separating them.

This clone was counted once. The rearrangement uses TRBV10-3 and TRBJ1-1, with 8 positions matching TRBD1. With V trimmed by 0 bases and J by 0 bases, 6 bases remained unmatched. Germline-derived CDR1 and CDR2 are ENHRY and SYGVKD. CDR3 length: 17 amino acids. The CDR3 coding sequence is TGTGCCATCAGTGAGTCCGACGGGACAGGAGTGAACACTGAAGCTTTCTTT. Its translation: CAISESDGTGVNTEAFF.

This clone was seen more than once but under ten times. The chain is built from TRBV9 and TRBJ2-1; D might be TRBD2 (6 bases). CDR3 length: 16 residues. Germline loops: CDR1 SGDLS, CDR2 YYNGEE. Trimming stripped 3 bases from V and 3 bases from J, with 16 bases between. The CDR3 here is CASSAPPEGYYNEQFF. CDR3 DNA: TGTGCCAGCAGCGCCCCCCCGGAGGGATACTACAATGAGCAGTTCTTC.

This clone occurred a few times. V usage is TRBV12-5 and J usage is TRBJ2-2; TRBD1 is a possible D gene (7 bases). This CDR3 region has 15 residues. CDR1 LGHNT and CDR2 FRNRAP come from the germline V gene. Trimming shortened V by 2 bases and J by 6 bases, and 13 bases separated the two germline ends. CDR3 coding DNA: TGTGCTAGTGGTTTGCCCCAGGGGGGTGCCGGGGAGCTGTTTTTT. This encodes CASGLPQGGAGELFF. The variable domain in full, with the rest retrieved from reference TRBV12-5 and TRBJ2-2, is DARVTQTPRHKVTEMGQEVTMRCQPILGHNTVFWYRQTMMQGLELLAYFRNRAPLDDSGMPKDRFSAEMPDATLATLKIQPSEPRDSAVYFCASGLPQGGAGELFFGEGSRLTVL.

The chain recombines TRBV25-1 with TRBJ2-2; 10 nucleotides align to TRBD1. The germline V gene has CDR1 MGHDK and CDR2 SYGVNS. V trimming: 8 bases; J trimming: 4 bases; junction bases outside the gene matches: 7. This CDR3 region has 15 residues. The CDR3 nucleotides read TGTGCCAGCGAGACAGGGGGCTTTCCCACCGGGGAGCTGTTTTTT. This gives the protein CASETGGFPTGELFF.

This clone was seen only once. V and J are TRBV20-1 and TRBJ2-5, with unresolved D. Germline V gene sequence: CDR1 DFQATT, CDR2 SNEGSKA (reference sequence). Trimming removed 6 bases at V and 3 bases at J, with 8 bases between. This CDR3 spans 11 amino acids. In DNA form, the CDR3 reads TGCAGTGCCATAGATAAAGAGACCCAGTACTTC. The encoded protein is CSAIDKETQYF.

Only one count was recorded for this clone. The CDR3 DNA reads as TGCAGCGTGGGGGCAGTCTATGGCTACACCTTC. As protein: CSVGAVYGYTF. V and J are TRBV29-1 and TRBJ1-2; possibly TRBD1 for D (6 bases). The CDR3 is 11 amino acids. Trimming stripped 6 bases from V and 4 bases from J, with 9 bases between. Per the germline V gene, CDR1 is SQVTM and CDR2 is ANQGSEA.

This clone was seen many times. The chain recombines TRBV6-1 with TRBJ1-3; no clear D gene. Per the germline V gene, CDR1 is MNHNS and CDR2 is SASEGT. Trimming cost V 6 bases and J 0 bases, with 12 bases left between them. CDR3 size: 15 residues. CDR3 sequence: CASREYHASGNTIYF. The CDR3 DNA reads as TGTGCCAGCAGGGAGTATCACGCCTCTGGAAACACCATATATTTT.

The rearrangement links TRBV5-1 to TRBJ2-1, with a weak D call TRBD2 (5 bases). V shed 1 base and J shed 5 bases, with 10 bases lying between them. In germline, CDR1 is SGHRS, CDR2 YFSETQ. CDR3 length: 14 amino acids. DNA of the CDR3: TGCGCCAGCAGCTTGATGGTGGAGGACAATGAGCAGTTCTTC. This gives the protein CASSLMVEDNEQFF.

The rearrangement uses TRBV5-8 and TRBJ1-1; D is ambiguous. This CDR3 is 16 amino acids long. With 0 bases removed from V and 1 base from J, the gap between germline ends came to 13 bases. Germline lookup yields CDR1 SGHTS and CDR2 YDEGEE. The CDR3 is CASSLGLSYSNTEAFF. The CDR3 nucleotides are TGTGCCAGCAGCTTGGGACTCTCTTACTCGAACACTGAAGCTTTCTTT.

In its sample, this clone was seen a few times. V is TRBV7-3 and J is TRBJ2-1; a weak D match, TRBD1 (5 bases). V lost 8 bases, J lost 3 bases, and 17 bases lay in between. CDR3 length: 15 residues. The germline V gene encodes CDR1 SGHTA and CDR2 FQGTGA. The CDR3 DNA reads as TGTGCCAGCGGGGATGGGGCAAATAACTACAATGAGCAGTTCTTC. This gives the protein CASGDGANNYNEQFF.

V and J are TRBV11-2 and TRBJ1-6, with no clear D. V was shortened by 0 bases and J by 9 bases, with 9 bases between the two germline ends. The CDR3 extends over 14 amino acids. The germline CDR1 and CDR2 sequences are SGHAT and FQNNGV. The CDR3 DNA is TGTGCCAGCAGCTTAGAGGCTTTGGTTTCACCCCTCCACTTT. It codes for CASSLEALVSPLHF.

V gene TRBV9 combines with J gene TRBJ1-2; TRBD1 agrees at 8 bases. Trimming took 3 bases from V and 4 from J; bases not matched to a gene: 8. The CDR3 is made up of 15 amino acids. Germline CDR1 reads SGDLS; CDR2 reads YYNGEE. This chain's CDR3 is CASSAQTGEGYGYTF. The CDR3, as DNA: TGTGCCAGCAGCGCCCAGACAGGGGAGGGCTATGGCTACACCTTC.

V is TRBV11-2 and J is TRBJ1-1; TRBD1 might be the D (5 bases). The CDR3 length is 14 residues. V lost 1 base, J lost 4 bases, and 10 bases lay in between. Germline V CDR1 and CDR2: SGHAT, FQNNGV. In DNA form, the CDR3 reads TGTGCCAGCAGCTTAGTGGGAGGGACCACTGAAGCTTTCTTT. Residues: CASSLVGGTTEAFF.

V gene TRBV14 combines with J gene TRBJ1-2; D gene uncertain. The V and J ends lost 0 bases and 2 bases respectively, with 16 bases between them. CDR3 length: 17 amino acids. Per germline, CDR1 SGHDN and CDR2 FVKESK. The DNA for the CDR3 is TGTGCCAGCAGCCAAGAGAGGGCTACGAGTGGAAACTATGGCTACACCTTC. Translated, it gives CASSQERATSGNYGYTF.

This chain uses TRBV7-2 with TRBJ2-4, with unresolved D. V lost 0 bases and J 0 bases, leaving 9 bases between the germline ends. The CDR3 extends over 16 amino acids. From germline, CDR1 is SGHTA and CDR2 FQGNSA. CDR3 region: CASSLASTLAKNIQYF. The CDR3 DNA is TGTGCCAGCAGCTTAGCGAGTACCCTAGCCAAAAACATTCAGTACTTC.